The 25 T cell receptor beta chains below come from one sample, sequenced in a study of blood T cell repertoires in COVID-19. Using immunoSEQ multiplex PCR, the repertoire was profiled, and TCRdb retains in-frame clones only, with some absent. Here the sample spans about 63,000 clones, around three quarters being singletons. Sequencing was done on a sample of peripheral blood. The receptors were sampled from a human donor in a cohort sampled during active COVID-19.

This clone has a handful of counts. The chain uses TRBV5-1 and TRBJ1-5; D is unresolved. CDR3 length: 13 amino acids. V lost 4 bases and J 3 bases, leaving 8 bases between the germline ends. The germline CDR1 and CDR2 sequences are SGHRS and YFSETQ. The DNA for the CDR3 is TGCGCCAGCAGCCCAGGCCCCAATCAGCCCCAGCATTTT. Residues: CASSPGPNQPQHF.

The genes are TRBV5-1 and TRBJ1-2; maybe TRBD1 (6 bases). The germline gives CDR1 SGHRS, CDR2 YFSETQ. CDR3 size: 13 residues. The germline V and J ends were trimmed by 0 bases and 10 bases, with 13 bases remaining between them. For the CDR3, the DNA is TGCGCCAGCAGCTTGGGCCGGGACACCGCCTACACCTTC. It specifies CASSLGRDTAYTF.

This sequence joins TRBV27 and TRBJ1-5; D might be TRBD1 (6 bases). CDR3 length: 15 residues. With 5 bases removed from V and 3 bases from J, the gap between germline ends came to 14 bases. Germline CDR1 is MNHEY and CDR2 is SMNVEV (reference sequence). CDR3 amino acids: CASSPQGLINQPQHF. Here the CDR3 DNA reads TGTGCCAGCAGTCCTCAGGGGCTGATCAATCAGCCCCAGCATTTT.

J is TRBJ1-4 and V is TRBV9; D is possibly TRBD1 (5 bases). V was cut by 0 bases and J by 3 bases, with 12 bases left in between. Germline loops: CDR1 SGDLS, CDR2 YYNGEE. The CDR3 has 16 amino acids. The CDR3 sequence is CASSVAWGQPNEKLFF. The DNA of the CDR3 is TGTGCCAGCAGCGTAGCTTGGGGCCAGCCTAATGAAAAACTGTTTTTT.

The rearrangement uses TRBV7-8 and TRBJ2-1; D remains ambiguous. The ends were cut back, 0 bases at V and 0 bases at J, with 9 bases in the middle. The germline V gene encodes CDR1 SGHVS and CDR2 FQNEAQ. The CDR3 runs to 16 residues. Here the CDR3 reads CASSLAVGSSYNEQFF. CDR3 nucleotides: TGTGCCAGCAGCTTAGCGGTGGGCAGCTCCTACAATGAGCAGTTCTTC. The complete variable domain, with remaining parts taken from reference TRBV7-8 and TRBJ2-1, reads GAGVSQSPRYKVAKRGQDVALRCDPISGHVSLFWYQQALGQGPEFLTYFQNEAQLDKSGLPSDRFFAERPEGSVSTLKIQRTQQEDSAVYLCASSLAVGSSYNEQFFGPGTRLTVL.

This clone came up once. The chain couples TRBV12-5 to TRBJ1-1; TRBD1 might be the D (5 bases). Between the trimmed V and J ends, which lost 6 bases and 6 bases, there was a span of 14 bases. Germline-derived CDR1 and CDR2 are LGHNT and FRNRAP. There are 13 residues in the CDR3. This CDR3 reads CASGPSGGSEAFF. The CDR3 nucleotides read TGTGCTAGTGGCCCCAGCGGGGGGTCTGAAGCTTTCTTT.

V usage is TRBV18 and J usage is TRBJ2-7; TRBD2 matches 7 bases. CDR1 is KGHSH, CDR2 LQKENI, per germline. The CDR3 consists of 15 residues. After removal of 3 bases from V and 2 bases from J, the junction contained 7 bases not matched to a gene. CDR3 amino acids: CASSPAGVEAYEQYF. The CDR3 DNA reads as TGTGCCAGCTCACCGGCGGGAGTAGAAGCCTACGAGCAGTACTTC. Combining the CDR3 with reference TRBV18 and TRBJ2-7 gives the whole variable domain NAGVMQNPRHLVRRRGQEARLRCSPMKGHSHVYWYRQLPEEGLKFMVYLQKENIIDESGMPKERFSAEFPKEGPSILRIQQVVRGDSAAYFCASSPAGVEAYEQYFGPGTRLTVT.

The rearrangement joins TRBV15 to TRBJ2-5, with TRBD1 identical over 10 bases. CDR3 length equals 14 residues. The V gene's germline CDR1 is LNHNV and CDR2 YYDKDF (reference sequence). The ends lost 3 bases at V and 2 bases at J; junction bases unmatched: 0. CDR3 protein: CATSRGQGQETQYF. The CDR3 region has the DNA TGTGCCACCAGCAGGGGACAGGGGCAAGAGACCCAGTACTTC. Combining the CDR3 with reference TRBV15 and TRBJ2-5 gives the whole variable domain DAMVIQNPRYQVTQFGKPVTLSCSQTLNHNVMYWYQQKSSQAPKLLFHYYDKDFNNEADTPDNFQSRRPNTSFCFLDIRSPGLGDTAMYLCATSRGQGQETQYFGPGTRLLVL.

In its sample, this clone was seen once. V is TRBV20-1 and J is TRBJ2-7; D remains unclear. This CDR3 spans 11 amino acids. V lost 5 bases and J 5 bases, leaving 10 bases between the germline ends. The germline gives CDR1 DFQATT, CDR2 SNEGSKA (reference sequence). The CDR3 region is CSAGPGNEQYF. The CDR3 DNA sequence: TGCAGTGCTGGCCCAGGTAACGAGCAGTACTTC.

The chain's CDR3 is CATSAGASTDTQYF. In DNA, the CDR3 is TGTGCCACCAGTGCAGGGGCGAGCACAGATACGCAGTATTTT. The chain recombines TRBV24-1 with TRBJ2-3, with D perhaps matching TRBD1 (6 bases). This CDR3 is built from 14 residues. Germline values: CDR1 KGHDR, CDR2 SFDVKD. V shed 5 bases and J shed 0 bases, with 8 bases lying between them.

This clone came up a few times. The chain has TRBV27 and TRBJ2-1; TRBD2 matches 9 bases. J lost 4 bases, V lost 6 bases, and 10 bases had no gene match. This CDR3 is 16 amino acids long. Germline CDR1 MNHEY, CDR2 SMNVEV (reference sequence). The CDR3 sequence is CASSPTSGPGYNEQFF. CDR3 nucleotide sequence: TGTGCCAGCAGCCCGACTAGCGGTCCGGGGTACAATGAGCAGTTCTTC.

The CDR3 coding sequence is TGTGCCAGCAGTTCCCCGGGACAGGGCCACTATGGCTACACCTTC. This translates into CASSSPGQGHYGYTF. V usage is TRBV7-8 and J usage is TRBJ1-2, with 9 nucleotides matching TRBD1. The CDR3 is 15 residues long. The V and J ends lost 6 bases and 3 bases, in that order; junction bases with no gene match: 8. Germline V gives CDR1 SGHVS, CDR2 FQNEAQ.

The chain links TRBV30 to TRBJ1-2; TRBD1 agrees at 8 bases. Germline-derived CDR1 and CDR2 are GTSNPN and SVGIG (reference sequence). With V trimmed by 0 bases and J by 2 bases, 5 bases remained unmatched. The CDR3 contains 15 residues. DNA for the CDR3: TGTGCCTGGAGTGTAGGGACAGGAGGCAACTATGGCTACACCTTC. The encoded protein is CAWSVGTGGNYGYTF.

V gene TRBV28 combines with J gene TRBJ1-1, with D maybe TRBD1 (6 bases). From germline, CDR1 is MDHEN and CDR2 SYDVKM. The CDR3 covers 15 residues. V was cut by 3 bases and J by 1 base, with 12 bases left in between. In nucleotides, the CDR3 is TGTGCCAGCAGTTTGAGGCCCAGGGGGAACACTGAAGCTTTCTTT. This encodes CASSLRPRGNTEAFF.

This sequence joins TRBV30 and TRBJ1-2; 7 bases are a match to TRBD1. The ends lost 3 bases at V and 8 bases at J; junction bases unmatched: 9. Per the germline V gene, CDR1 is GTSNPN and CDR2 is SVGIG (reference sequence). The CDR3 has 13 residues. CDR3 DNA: TGTGCCTGGAGCGCCGACAGGGTTAACGGCTACACCTTC. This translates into CAWSADRVNGYTF.

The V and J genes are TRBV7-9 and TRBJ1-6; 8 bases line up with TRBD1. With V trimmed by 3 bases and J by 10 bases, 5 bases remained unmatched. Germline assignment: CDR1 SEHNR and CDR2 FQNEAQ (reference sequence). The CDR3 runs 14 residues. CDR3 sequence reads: CASSFSGGGSPLHF. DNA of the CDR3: TGTGCCAGCAGCTTCTCAGGGGGCGGATCACCCCTCCACTTT.

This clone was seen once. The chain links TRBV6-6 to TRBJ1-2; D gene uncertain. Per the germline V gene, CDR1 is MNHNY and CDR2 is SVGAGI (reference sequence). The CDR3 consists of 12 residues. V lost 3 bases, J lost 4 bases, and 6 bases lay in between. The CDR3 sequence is CASSYSVYGYTF. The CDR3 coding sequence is TGTGCCAGCAGTTATTCTGTCTATGGCTACACCTTC.

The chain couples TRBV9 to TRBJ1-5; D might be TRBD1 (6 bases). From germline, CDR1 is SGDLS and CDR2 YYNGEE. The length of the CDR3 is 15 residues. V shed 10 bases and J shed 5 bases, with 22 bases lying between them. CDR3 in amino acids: CAPTLPGGRHQPQHF. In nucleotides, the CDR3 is TGTGCCCCGACGCTCCCTGGGGGCCGTCATCAGCCCCAGCATTTT.

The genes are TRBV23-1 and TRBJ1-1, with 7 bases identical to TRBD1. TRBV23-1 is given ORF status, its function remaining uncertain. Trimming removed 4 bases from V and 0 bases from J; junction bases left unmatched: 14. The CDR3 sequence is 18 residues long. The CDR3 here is CASSRPRGGSELNTEAFF. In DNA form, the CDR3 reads TGCGCCAGCAGTCGCCCGAGAGGGGGCAGCGAATTGAACACTGAAGCTTTCTTT.

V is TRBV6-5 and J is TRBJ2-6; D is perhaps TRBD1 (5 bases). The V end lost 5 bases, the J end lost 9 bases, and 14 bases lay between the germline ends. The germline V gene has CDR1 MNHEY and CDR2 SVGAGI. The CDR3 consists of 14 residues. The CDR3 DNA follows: TGTGCCAGCAGTCGCGGTACAGGAGTCAACGTCCTGACTTTC. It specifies CASSRGTGVNVLTF.

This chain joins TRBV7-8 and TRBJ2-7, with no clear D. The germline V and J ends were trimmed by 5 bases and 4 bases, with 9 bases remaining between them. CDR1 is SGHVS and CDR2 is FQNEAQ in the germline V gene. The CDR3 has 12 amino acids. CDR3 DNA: TGTGCCAGCAGCATTTACAGATACGAGCAGTACTTC. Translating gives CASSIYRYEQYF.

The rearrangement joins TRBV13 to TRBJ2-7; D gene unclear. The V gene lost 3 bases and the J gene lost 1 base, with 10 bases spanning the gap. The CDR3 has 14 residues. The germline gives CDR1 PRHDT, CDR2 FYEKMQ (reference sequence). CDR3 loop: CASSFQTVSYEQYF. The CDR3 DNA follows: TGTGCCAGCAGCTTTCAGACTGTATCCTACGAGCAGTACTTC.

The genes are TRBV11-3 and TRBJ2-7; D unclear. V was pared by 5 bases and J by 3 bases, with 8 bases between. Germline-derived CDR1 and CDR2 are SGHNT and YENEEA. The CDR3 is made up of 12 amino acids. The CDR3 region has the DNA TGTGCCAGCAGCCGAGCCCGCTACGAGCAGTACTTC. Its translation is CASSRARYEQYF. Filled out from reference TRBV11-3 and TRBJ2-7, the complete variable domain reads EAGVVQSPRYKIIEKKQPVAFWCNPISGHNTLYWYLQNLGQGPELLIRYENEEAVDDSQLPKDRFSAERLKGVDSTLKIQPAELGDSAVYLCASSRARYEQYFGPGTRLTVT.

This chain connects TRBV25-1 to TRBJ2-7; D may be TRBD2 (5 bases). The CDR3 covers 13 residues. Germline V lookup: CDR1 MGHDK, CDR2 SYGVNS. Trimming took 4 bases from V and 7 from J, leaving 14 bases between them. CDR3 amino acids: CASSAGLSREQYF. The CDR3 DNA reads TGTGCCAGCAGTGCTGGACTGTCTAGGGAGCAGTACTTC.

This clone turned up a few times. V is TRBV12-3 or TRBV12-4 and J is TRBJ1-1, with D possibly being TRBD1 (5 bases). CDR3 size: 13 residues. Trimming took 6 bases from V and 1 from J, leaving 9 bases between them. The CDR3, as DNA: TGTGCCAGCAGCCAGCAGGGGAACACTGAAGCTTTCTTT. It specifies CASSQQGNTEAFF.